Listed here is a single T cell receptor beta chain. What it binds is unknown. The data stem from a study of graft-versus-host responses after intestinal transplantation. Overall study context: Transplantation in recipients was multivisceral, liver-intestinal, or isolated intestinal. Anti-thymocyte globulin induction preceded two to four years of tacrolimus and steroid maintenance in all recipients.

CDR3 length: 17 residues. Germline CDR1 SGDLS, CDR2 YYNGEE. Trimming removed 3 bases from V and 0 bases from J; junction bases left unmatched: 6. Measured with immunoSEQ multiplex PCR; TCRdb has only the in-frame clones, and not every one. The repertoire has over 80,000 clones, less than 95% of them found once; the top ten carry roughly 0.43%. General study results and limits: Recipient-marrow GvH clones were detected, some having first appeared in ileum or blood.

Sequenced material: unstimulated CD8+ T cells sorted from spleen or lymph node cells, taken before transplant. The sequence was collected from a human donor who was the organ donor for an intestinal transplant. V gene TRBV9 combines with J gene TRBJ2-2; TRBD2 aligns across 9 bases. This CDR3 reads CASSGGGGSANTGELFF. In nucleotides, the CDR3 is TGTGCCAGCAGCGGCGGGGGGGGAAGCGCGAACACCGGGGAGCTGTTTTTT.